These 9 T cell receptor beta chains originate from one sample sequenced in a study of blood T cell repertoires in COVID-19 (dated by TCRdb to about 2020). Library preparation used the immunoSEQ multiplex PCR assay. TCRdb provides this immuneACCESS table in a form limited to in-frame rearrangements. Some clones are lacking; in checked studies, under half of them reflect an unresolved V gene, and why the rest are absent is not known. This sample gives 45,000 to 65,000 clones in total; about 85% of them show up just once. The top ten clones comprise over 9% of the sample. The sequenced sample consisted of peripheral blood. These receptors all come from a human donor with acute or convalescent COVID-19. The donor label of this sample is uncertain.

The CDR3 DNA is TGTGCCAGCAGCTCCCTCCGGAAGGGGAGGGGTGTTGGCACCGGGGAGCTGTTTTTT. Encoded protein: CASSSLRKGRGVGTGELFF. This chain links TRBV11-2 with TRBJ2-2; 7 bases line up with TRBD2. The CDR3 is 19 amino acids. V was pared by 4 bases and J by 4 bases, with 18 bases of the junction left unmatched. Germline V gene lookup returns CDR1 SGHAT and CDR2 FQNNGV. Variable domain in full (rest from reference TRBV11-2 and TRBJ2-2): EAGVAQSPRYKIIEKRQSVAFWCNPISGHATLYWYQQILGQGPKLLIQFQNNGVVDDSQLPKDRFSAERLKGVDSTLKIQPAKLEDSAVYLCASSSLRKGRGVGTGELFFGEGSRLTVL.

The CDR3 nucleotides are TGTGCCAGCAGAAAAGGGACTAGCGGGGGCCTCGATTACACCGGGGAGCTGTTTTTT. It translates to CASRKGTSGGLDYTGELFF. This rearrangement joins TRBV5-4 to TRBJ2-2; TRBD2 aligns across 14 bases. The CDR3 contains 19 residues. The trim removed 5 bases at V and 3 bases at J, leaving 12 bases unmatched. Germline CDR1 reads SGHNT; CDR2 reads YYREEE (reference sequence).

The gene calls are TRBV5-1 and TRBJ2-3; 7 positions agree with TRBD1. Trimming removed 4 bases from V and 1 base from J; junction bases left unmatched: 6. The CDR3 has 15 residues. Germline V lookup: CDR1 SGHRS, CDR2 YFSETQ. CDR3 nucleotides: TGCGCCAGCAGCGCCCAGGGGGTGGGCACAGATACGCAGTATTTT. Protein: CASSAQGVGTDTQYF.

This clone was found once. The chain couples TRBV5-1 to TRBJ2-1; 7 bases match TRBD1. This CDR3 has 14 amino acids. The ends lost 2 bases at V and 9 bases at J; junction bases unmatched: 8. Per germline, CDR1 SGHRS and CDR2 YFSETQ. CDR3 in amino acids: CASSLTGAGGEQFF. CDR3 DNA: TGCGCCAGCAGCTTAACAGGGGCCGGTGGTGAGCAGTTCTTC.

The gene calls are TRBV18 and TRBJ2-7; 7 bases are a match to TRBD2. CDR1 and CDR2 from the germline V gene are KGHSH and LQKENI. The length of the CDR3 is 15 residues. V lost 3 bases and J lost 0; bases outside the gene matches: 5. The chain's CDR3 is CASSPTSVISYEQYF. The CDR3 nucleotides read TGTGCCAGCTCACCCACTAGCGTGATCTCCTACGAGCAGTACTTC.

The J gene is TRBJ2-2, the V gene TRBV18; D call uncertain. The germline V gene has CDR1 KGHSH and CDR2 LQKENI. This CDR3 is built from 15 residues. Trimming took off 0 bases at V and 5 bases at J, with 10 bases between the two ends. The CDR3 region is CASSPPSEPTGELFF. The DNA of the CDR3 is TGTGCCAGCTCACCACCCTCAGAACCGACCGGGGAGCTGTTTTTT.

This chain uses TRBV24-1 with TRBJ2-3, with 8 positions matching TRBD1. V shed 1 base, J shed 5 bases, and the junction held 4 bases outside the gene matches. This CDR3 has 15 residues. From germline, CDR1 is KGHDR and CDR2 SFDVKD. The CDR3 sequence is CATSDLDRGIDTQYF. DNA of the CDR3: TGTGCCACCAGTGATTTAGACAGGGGAATAGATACGCAGTATTTT.

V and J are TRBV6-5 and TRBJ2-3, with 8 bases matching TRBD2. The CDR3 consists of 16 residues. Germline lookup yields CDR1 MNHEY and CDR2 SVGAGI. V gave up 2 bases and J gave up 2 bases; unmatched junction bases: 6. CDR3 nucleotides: TGTGCCAGCAGTTACGGCGCGGGGGGCTTCACAGATACGCAGTATTTT. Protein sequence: CASSYGAGGFTDTQYF.

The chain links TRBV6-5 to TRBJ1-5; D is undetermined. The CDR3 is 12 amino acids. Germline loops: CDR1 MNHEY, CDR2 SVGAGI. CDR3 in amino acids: CAAEALNQPQHF. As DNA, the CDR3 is TGTGCAGCCGAGGCACTCAATCAGCCCCAGCATTTT.